This TCR beta chain was documented in a study of beta chain features in type 1 diabetes. Points from the study as a whole: Among patients with Type 1 diabetes, TCRB CDR3s were moderately but significantly shorter in every one of the four CD4+ subsets.

The ends were cut back, 8 bases at V and 7 bases at J, with 20 bases in the middle. The CDR3 runs 14 residues. Per germline, CDR1 SEHNR and CDR2 FQNEAQ (reference sequence). Of the isolated RNA, all was reverse transcribed, and so the sequenced material was expressed TCRB transcripts. Generated by immunoSEQ multiplex PCR, the TCRdb table keeps only in-frame clones and is missing some. The repertoire includes roughly 150,000 clones, about 9% of them detected once, and about 0.65% sits in the top ten. This clone came up a few times. Its antigen is not identified. Each sorted population was over 98% pure.

This clonotype was obtained from a woman aged 30 to 39 with type 1 diabetes. This chain uses TRBV7-9 with TRBJ1-2; possible D gene TRBD1, 5 bases. Sequenced input: central memory CD4+ T cells from blood. The CDR3 is CASEKPGNPVGYTF. The CDR3 DNA reads as TGTGCCAGCGAAAAACCAGGGAATCCAGTTGGCTACACCTTC.